One sample yielded the 2 T cell receptor beta chains listed below, sequenced in a study of cytomegalovirus exposure and HLA in healthy donors. The PCR employed 60 Vbeta primers together with 13 Jbeta primers. The data were produced by immunoSEQ multiplex PCR, yet TCRdb's version contains in-frame clones alone and is incomplete. The sample holds over 150,000 clones; roughly 77% are singletons and the top ten take 7.7%. Sequencing was performed on PBMCs. The receptors shown here come from a man aged 25-45 years in good health and CMV-seropositive.

The rearrangement joins TRBV4-3 to TRBJ1-2, with D unresolved. Germline V gene sequence: CDR1 LGHNA, CDR2 YSLEER. This CDR3 is built from 15 residues. V was trimmed by 0 bases and J by 0 bases, leaving 8 bases between them. This chain's CDR3 is CASSQETKANYGYTF. CDR3 DNA sequence: TGCGCCAGCAGCCAAGAAACTAAAGCTAACTATGGCTACACCTTC.

This clone showed up just a few times. V and J are TRBV27 and TRBJ2-2; perhaps TRBD1 as D (5 bases). Trimming removed 3 bases from V and 1 base from J, with 6 bases in between. Germline V CDR1 and CDR2: MNHEY, SMNVEV (reference sequence). This CDR3 has 14 amino acids. The CDR3 spells CASSFDRNTGELFF. In DNA, the CDR3 is TGTGCCAGCAGTTTCGACAGGAACACCGGGGAGCTGTTTTTT.